These T cell receptor beta chains were read from a single sample in a study of human T cells and chemical hapten exposure. From the RACE reads, TCRdb called clonotypes with MiXCR, one entry per CDR3 protein. The sample has just under 350,000 distinct CDR3 sequences; around 7% are singletons. Sequencing used whole blood, obtained in connection with sensitization to the hapten diphenylcyclopropenone (DPC). The receptor set was obtained from a young woman with alopecia areata. Some clones in this sample may be carry-over from other donors' samples. CDR3s include the opening cysteine and the closing phenylalanine or tryptophan. D genes are given only for firm matches. Clone size, where shown, is once, few, many, or a class for clones that have expanded.

d_gene: TRBD1; abundance: .; j_gene: TRBJ1-3; v_gene: TRBV6-6; CDR3nt: TGTGCCAGCAGTTTCCGACAGGGTCGTATCTCTGGAAACACCATATATTTT; CDR3aa: CASSFRQGRISGNTIYF
d_gene: TRBD1; abundance: many; j_gene: TRBJ2-3; v_gene: TRBV13; CDR3nt: TGTGCCAGCAGCTTGAGGGGGCAGGGCACAGATACGCAGTATTTT; CDR3aa: CASSLRGQGTDTQYF
d_gene: TRBD2; abundance: many; j_gene: TRBJ2-1; v_gene: TRBV19; CDR3nt: TGTGCCAGTAGTATTCAAACTAGCGGGTTCAATGAGCAGTTCTTC; CDR3aa: CASSIQTSGFNEQFF
d_gene: .; abundance: many; j_gene: TRBJ2-3; v_gene: TRBV19; CDR3nt: TGTGCCAGTAAACGGACGGGGTTCACAGATACGCAGTATTTT; CDR3aa: CASKRTGFTDTQYF
d_gene: .; abundance: many; j_gene: TRBJ2-7; v_gene: TRBV16; CDR3nt: TGTGCCAGCAGCCATGAGGCCCCCTACGAGCAGTACTTC; CDR3aa: CASSHEAPYEQYF
d_gene: TRBD2; abundance: few; j_gene: TRBJ2-3; v_gene: TRBV9; CDR3nt: TGTGCCAGCAGCCCTCGTGGCGGGGGGGCTAGCACAGATACGCAGTATTTT; CDR3aa: CASSPRGGGASTDTQYF
d_gene: .; abundance: few; j_gene: TRBJ1-5; v_gene: TRBV7-8; CDR3nt: TGTGCCAGCAGCTTTCATAGTCAGCCCCAGCATTTT; CDR3aa: CASSFHSQPQHF
d_gene: .; abundance: many; j_gene: TRBJ2-7; v_gene: TRBV20-1; CDR3nt: TGCAGTGCTAGAGATCCGTTATTCCTTAGCTCCTACGAGCAGTACTTC; CDR3aa: CSARDPLFLSSYEQYF
d_gene: .; abundance: few; j_gene: TRBJ2-1; v_gene: TRBV24-1; CDR3nt: TGTGCCACCAGTGATTTTCCCCCAGCAGGGGATGAGCAGTTCTTC; CDR3aa: CATSDFPPAGDEQFF
d_gene: TRBD1; abundance: many; j_gene: TRBJ2-5; v_gene: TRBV3-1; CDR3nt: TGTGCCAGCAGCCCGACAGGGGCAGGTGGAGAGACCCAGTACTTC; CDR3aa: CASSPTGAGGETQYF
d_gene: TRBD1; abundance: .; j_gene: TRBJ1-2; v_gene: TRBV29-1; CDR3nt: TGCAGCGTTGAAGAACCCCTCCCAGGGGGCGCTAACTATGGCTACACCTTC; CDR3aa: CSVEEPLPGGANYGYTF
d_gene: .; abundance: .; j_gene: TRBJ1-1; v_gene: TRBV6-2/TRBV6-3; CDR3nt: TGTGCCAGCATCCGAGAAACCGGGACTCACACTGAAGCTTTCTTT; CDR3aa: CASIRETGTHTEAFF
d_gene: TRBD2; abundance: many; j_gene: TRBJ2-4; v_gene: TRBV28; CDR3nt: TGTGCCAGCAGGGGAACCGGGACTAGCGGGTTGATTCAGTACTTC; CDR3aa: CASRGTGTSGLIQYF
d_gene: .; abundance: many; j_gene: TRBJ2-2; v_gene: TRBV2; CDR3nt: TGTGCCAGCGGTCAGGGAGCCGGGGAGCTGTTTTTT; CDR3aa: CASGQGAGELFF
d_gene: .; abundance: many; j_gene: TRBJ1-5; v_gene: TRBV7-2; CDR3nt: TGTGCCAGCAGCCAAAATAGCAATCAGCCCCAGCATTTT; CDR3aa: CASSQNSNQPQHF
d_gene: TRBD1; abundance: many; j_gene: TRBJ1-6; v_gene: TRBV10-3; CDR3nt: TGTGCCATCAGTGAGTCAGATTTACAGGGGATCGGGGGTTCACCCCTCCACTTT; CDR3aa: CAISESDLQGIGGSPLHF
d_gene: TRBD1; abundance: few; j_gene: TRBJ2-7; v_gene: TRBV28; CDR3nt: TGTGCCAGTGCCGGGACAGTCTCCTACGAGCAGTACTTC; CDR3aa: CASAGTVSYEQYF
d_gene: .; abundance: .; j_gene: TRBJ2-6; v_gene: TRBV13; CDR3nt: TGTGCCAGCAGCCCAAAGGGCTCTGGGGCCAACGTCCTGACTTTC; CDR3aa: CASSPKGSGANVLTF
d_gene: .; abundance: many; j_gene: TRBJ2-6; v_gene: TRBV5-5; CDR3nt: TGTGCCAGCAGCTTGCGTAGCTCTGGGGCCAACGTCCTGACTTTC; CDR3aa: CASSLRSSGANVLTF
d_gene: .; abundance: many; j_gene: TRBJ2-3; v_gene: TRBV20-1; CDR3nt: TGCAGTGAACTAGCCCTTACCACAGATACGCAGTATTTT; CDR3aa: CSELALTTDTQYF
d_gene: TRBD2; abundance: many; j_gene: TRBJ2-3; v_gene: TRBV20-1; CDR3nt: TGCAGTGCTGTTACTAGCGGGGACACAGATACGCAGTATTTT; CDR3aa: CSAVTSGDTDTQYF
d_gene: TRBD2; abundance: .; j_gene: TRBJ2-7; v_gene: TRBV7-2; CDR3nt: TGTGCCAGCAGACGCGGGGGGGAGGCCTACGAGCAGTACTTC; CDR3aa: CASRRGGEAYEQYF
d_gene: .; abundance: few; j_gene: TRBJ1-5; v_gene: TRBV18; CDR3nt: TGTGCCAGCTCACCGGCCGACAGTTTGGATCAGCCCCAGCATTTT; CDR3aa: CASSPADSLDQPQHF
d_gene: .; abundance: few; j_gene: TRBJ1-1; v_gene: TRBV6-6; CDR3nt: TGTGCCAGCAGTTTTACAGAGGGGAAAACTGAAGCTTTCTTT; CDR3aa: CASSFTEGKTEAFF
d_gene: TRBD1; abundance: few; j_gene: TRBJ1-2; v_gene: TRBV7-2; CDR3nt: TGTGCCAGCAGCTTTGGCCCTCCGGGGGGACAGGGGGACTATGGCTACACCTTC; CDR3aa: CASSFGPPGGQGDYGYTF
d_gene: .; abundance: many; j_gene: TRBJ2-3; v_gene: TRBV12-3/TRBV12-4; CDR3nt: TGTGCCAGCACCCCTGGGGACAACCGGCCAGATACGCAGTATTTT; CDR3aa: CASTPGDNRPDTQYF
d_gene: TRBD1; abundance: .; j_gene: TRBJ2-1; v_gene: TRBV20-1; CDR3nt: TGCAGTGCCAATCTTCAAACCCCCCCCAGGGGGTACAATGAGCAGTTCTTC; CDR3aa: CSANLQTPPRGYNEQFF
d_gene: .; abundance: .; j_gene: TRBJ1-4; v_gene: TRBV5-4; CDR3nt: TGTGCCAGCAGCCCTGATGGGGAGTATGAAAAACTGTTTTTT; CDR3aa: CASSPDGEYEKLFF
d_gene: TRBD1; abundance: .; j_gene: TRBJ1-1; v_gene: TRBV5-1; CDR3nt: TGCGCCAGCAGCTTGGAGGCAGGGGGCTTCACTGAAGCTTTCTTT; CDR3aa: CASSLEAGGFTEAFF
d_gene: TRBD1; abundance: many; j_gene: TRBJ2-5; v_gene: TRBV13; CDR3nt: TGTGCCAGCAGCTCGTGGACAGGGGAAGAGACCCAGTACTTC; CDR3aa: CASSSWTGEETQYF
d_gene: TRBD1; abundance: .; j_gene: TRBJ2-7; v_gene: TRBV20-1; CDR3nt: TGCAGTGCGTACCGGGACAGTGTCTACGAGCAGTACTTC; CDR3aa: CSAYRDSVYEQYF
d_gene: .; abundance: .; j_gene: TRBJ1-6; v_gene: TRBV7-2; CDR3nt: TGTGCCAGCAGCTTAGCCCAGGGGTTAAATTCACCCCTCCACTTT; CDR3aa: CASSLAQGLNSPLHF
d_gene: .; abundance: few; j_gene: TRBJ1-6; v_gene: TRBV2; CDR3nt: TGTGCCAGCAGTAAAGAGCTCCACTCACCCCTCCACTTT; CDR3aa: CASSKELHSPLHF
d_gene: TRBD2; abundance: many; j_gene: TRBJ2-5; v_gene: TRBV12-3/TRBV12-4; CDR3nt: TGTGCCAGCAGTCGGACTAGGACCGAGACCCAGTACTTC; CDR3aa: CASSRTRTETQYF
d_gene: TRBD1; abundance: .; j_gene: TRBJ1-5; v_gene: TRBV7-8; CDR3nt: TGTGCCAGCAGCAAGAGGACAGGGGCCTCCAATCAGCCCCAGCATTTT; CDR3aa: CASSKRTGASNQPQHF
d_gene: TRBD2; abundance: .; j_gene: TRBJ2-1; v_gene: TRBV3-1; CDR3nt: TGTGCCAGCAGCCACCCTGGACTAGCTGCTGAGCAGTTCTTC; CDR3aa: CASSHPGLAAEQFF
d_gene: .; abundance: many; j_gene: TRBJ2-6; v_gene: TRBV4-3; CDR3nt: TGCGCCAGCAGCCAAGATCTGATAGCCTCTGGGGCCAACGTCCTGACTTTC; CDR3aa: CASSQDLIASGANVLTF
d_gene: TRBD1; abundance: many; j_gene: TRBJ2-7; v_gene: TRBV20-1; CDR3nt: TGCAGTGCTAACCGGGACAGGGTTTTCGACGAGCAGTACTTC; CDR3aa: CSANRDRVFDEQYF